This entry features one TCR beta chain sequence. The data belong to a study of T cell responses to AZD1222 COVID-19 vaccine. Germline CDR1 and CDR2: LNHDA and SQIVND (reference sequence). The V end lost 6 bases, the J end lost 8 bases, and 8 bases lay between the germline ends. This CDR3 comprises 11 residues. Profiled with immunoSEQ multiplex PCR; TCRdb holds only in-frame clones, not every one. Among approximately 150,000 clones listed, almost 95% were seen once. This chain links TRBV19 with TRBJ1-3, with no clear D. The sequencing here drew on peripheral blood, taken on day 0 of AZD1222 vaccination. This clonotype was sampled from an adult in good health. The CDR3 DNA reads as TGTGCCAGTAGCTCCAGCGACACCATATATTTT. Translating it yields CASSSSDTIYF.